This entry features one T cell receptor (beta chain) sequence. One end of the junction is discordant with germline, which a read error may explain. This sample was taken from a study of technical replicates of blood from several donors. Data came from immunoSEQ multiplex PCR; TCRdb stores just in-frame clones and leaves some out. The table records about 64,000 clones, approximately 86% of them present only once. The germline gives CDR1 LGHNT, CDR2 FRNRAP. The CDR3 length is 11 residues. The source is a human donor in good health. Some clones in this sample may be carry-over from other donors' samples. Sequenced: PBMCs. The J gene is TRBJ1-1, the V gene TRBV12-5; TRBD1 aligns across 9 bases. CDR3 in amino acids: CASGTTGGLRF. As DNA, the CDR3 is TGTGCTAGTGGTACAACAGGGGGCTTGCGGTTT.